Here is one TCR beta chain with its context. Its antigen has not been determined. Per-nucleotide qualities are absent, and no much larger clonotype sits a single base away. The time point label corresponds to: baseline before first vaccination. Samples from vaccinated people were obtained from the UK trials COV001 and COV002, which included a single-blind randomized controlled phase 2/3 trial of AZD1222 (ChAdOx1 nCoV-19) in healthy adults. For TCRbeta chain sequencing, PBMC samples were collected from trial participants at day 0 and at day 28 after the second dose. Per the germline V gene (reference sequence), MNHEY is the CDR1 and SMNVEV is the CDR2. The CDR3 runs 15 residues from the cysteine to the phenylalanine. Of the read, only the CDR3 DNA is kept; its 45 bases are in frame from base 1. V loses 0 bases of germline sequence and J loses 1 base, and the interval between the two ends is 10 bases.

This record belongs to a study of T cell responses to AZD1222 COVID-19 vaccine (dated by TCRdb to about 2021). At the level of the whole study: Because spike-specific TCR depth and breadth did not differ between the two schedules, AZD1222 recipients who got a second dose at roughly 4 weeks were pooled with those who got a second dose at roughly 12 weeks. TCR sequencing covered 233 trial participants: around 210 given two doses of AZD1222 and 26 given two doses of MenACWY control vaccine. Trial participants were enrolled by age into 18-55, 56-69 and 70-plus year subgroups, with about 150, 27 and 61 TCR-sequenced participants respectively. Results the study describes overall, beyond this receptor: Participants were mostly white British, with more females than males. The authors suggested clonal diversity may have been underestimated. After two AZD1222 doses, both the breadth and the depth of spike-specific TCRs were significantly higher than at day 0 and than in MenACWY recipients. Conclusions about previously exposed vaccinees were limited because only six AZD1222 recipients were SARS-CoV-2 seropositive at baseline. The vaccine-associated CD4 TCRs covered the entire spike protein, and the dominant responses fell in regions 160-218 and 743-854. In the small 56-69-year group, the increase in depth fell short of significance, most likely because of low power. Epitopes outside the regions mutated in the B.1.351 and B.1.1.7 variants were reportedly recognized by nearly half of the unique spike-specific TCRs. Because no day 14 peak-response samples were available, the repertoires could be characterized only after the peak T cell response.

The CDR3 regions of human TCRbeta chains were analyzed by immunosequencing. The published analysis was carried out like this. Repertoire TCRs were checked for matches against a reference library of SARS-CoV-2-specific TCRs that had been generated using the MIRA antigen-specificity platform. Breadth meant the fraction of unique TCRs that were SARS-CoV-2-associated, whereas depth meant the fraction of total T cells that were SARS-CoV-2-associated. Each spike-specific TCR was assigned to its reactive spike region and to a CD4 or CD8 class using the MIRA data. Log10-transformed breadth and depth values were compared by one-way ANOVA with Sidak's multiple comparisons tests. In its TCRdb copy, this immuneACCESS table keeps in-frame sequences only and misses some clones. Where compared with another copy, unresolved V genes explain less than half of these, and the others have no known cause. V and J calls and clone size come straight from that table; D and trimming were deduced from the DNA. This sample is represented by some 150,000 clones; 89% of them were singletons. The ten largest clones represent about 3% of the sample.

Sequenced here: peripheral blood, sampled on day 0 of AZD1222 vaccination. The chain is encoded by TRBV27 joined to TRBJ2-7, with an unclear D gene assignment. The receptor was isolated from an adult in good health. DNA sequence: TGTGCCAGCAGTTTATCTGTGACATCATCCTACGAGCAGTACTTC. It encodes CASSLSVTSSYEQYF.